Listed below are T cell receptor beta chains from one sample, sequenced in a study of blood T cell repertoires in COVID-19. This table comes from immunoSEQ multiplex PCR, and its TCRdb copy is limited to in-frame clones, with some not included. The sample contains tens of thousands of clones, less than 90% of which appear only once. The sequencing input was peripheral blood. The receptors were sampled from a human donor in a cohort sampled during active COVID-19. Each CDR3 is given with its conserved first and last residue. The order of the fields is D gene, V gene, clone size, J gene, CDR3 DNA, CDR3 protein. The D gene is left open where the match is weak. The size of a clone is reported for some rows only, either as once, few or many, or as a class for expanded clones.

d_gene: .
v_gene: TRBV4-3
abundance: .
j_gene: TRBJ1-2
CDR3nt: TGCGCCAGCAGCCAAGATCTCAGGGGCTCTCTCAACTATGGCTACACCTTC
CDR3aa: CASSQDLRGSLNYGYTF

d_gene: .
v_gene: TRBV5-5
abundance: .
j_gene: TRBJ1-5
CDR3nt: TGTGCCAGCAGTCCTGGGGGCGCCCGTCAGCCCCAGCATTTT
CDR3aa: CASSPGGARQPQHF

d_gene: .
v_gene: TRBV7-2
abundance: .
j_gene: TRBJ2-3
CDR3nt: TGTGCCAGCAGCCCGGACTACCTCAGCACAGATACGCAGTATTTT
CDR3aa: CASSPDYLSTDTQYF

d_gene: .
v_gene: TRBV7-9
abundance: .
j_gene: TRBJ1-1
CDR3nt: TGTGCCAGCAGCTCTGGACAGTCGGGCACTGAAGCTTTCTTT
CDR3aa: CASSSGQSGTEAFF

d_gene: TRBD1
v_gene: TRBV18
abundance: .
j_gene: TRBJ2-7
CDR3nt: TGTGCCAGCTCACCCCCCGGGACAGGGGCCGCCTCCTACGAGCAGTACTTC
CDR3aa: CASSPPGTGAASYEQYF

d_gene: .
v_gene: TRBV11-3
abundance: .
j_gene: TRBJ2-7
CDR3nt: TGTGCCAGCAGCGGGGGGGCCCTCCTACCCTACGAGCAGTACTTC
CDR3aa: CASSGGALLPYEQYF

d_gene: .
v_gene: TRBV7-9
abundance: few
j_gene: TRBJ2-2
CDR3nt: TGTGCCAGCAGCTTAGCCGAGGGCACCGGGGAGCTGTTTTTT
CDR3aa: CASSLAEGTGELFF

d_gene: TRBD1
v_gene: TRBV27
abundance: once
j_gene: TRBJ1-6
CDR3nt: TGTGCCAGCAGTCCTCCCCCAGGGGGCCTCTATAATTCACCCCTCCACTTT
CDR3aa: CASSPPPGGLYNSPLHF

d_gene: .
v_gene: TRBV5-1
abundance: .
j_gene: TRBJ2-1
CDR3nt: TGCGCCAGCAGCTTGGTGCCAGGATCCTACAATGAGCAGTTCTTC
CDR3aa: CASSLVPGSYNEQFF

d_gene: .
v_gene: TRBV5-1
abundance: .
j_gene: TRBJ1-1
CDR3nt: TGCGCCAGCACTTTATCAGGGGTGAACACTGAAGCTTTCTTT
CDR3aa: CASTLSGVNTEAFF

d_gene: .
v_gene: TRBV9
abundance: .
j_gene: TRBJ2-7
CDR3nt: TGTGCCAGCAGCGTAGACGCTAGCTGGCTTTCAACCGAGCAGTACTTC
CDR3aa: CASSVDASWLSTEQYF

d_gene: .
v_gene: TRBV19
abundance: once
j_gene: TRBJ2-2
CDR3nt: TGTGCCAGTAGTATAAGCGAAAAATCGAACACCGGGGAGCTGTTTTTT
CDR3aa: CASSISEKSNTGELFF

d_gene: TRBD1
v_gene: TRBV6-5
abundance: .
j_gene: TRBJ1-2
CDR3nt: TGTGCCAGCAAGAGACAGGGTTACAACTATGGCTACACCTTC
CDR3aa: CASKRQGYNYGYTF

d_gene: .
v_gene: TRBV6-5
abundance: .
j_gene: TRBJ2-2
CDR3nt: TGTGCCAGCAGTTCGGAGGGCGGGGAGCTGTTTTTT
CDR3aa: CASSSEGGELFF

d_gene: .
v_gene: TRBV7-2
abundance: .
j_gene: TRBJ1-2
CDR3nt: TGTGCCAGCAGCTTAGAGGTGGGCAGCTATGGCTACACCTTC
CDR3aa: CASSLEVGSYGYTF

d_gene: TRBD1
v_gene: TRBV7-2
abundance: few
j_gene: TRBJ1-2
CDR3nt: TGTGCCAGCAGCCCCGGGACAGGGCTCGGCTATGGCTACACCTTC
CDR3aa: CASSPGTGLGYGYTF

d_gene: TRBD1
v_gene: TRBV18
abundance: .
j_gene: TRBJ2-7
CDR3nt: TGTGCCAGCTCACCTCTCCCCTCAGGGGGCTCCTACGAGCAGTACTTC
CDR3aa: CASSPLPSGGSYEQYF

d_gene: .
v_gene: TRBV19
abundance: once
j_gene: TRBJ1-1
CDR3nt: TGTGCCAGTAGTACACCGACAGACATGAACACTGAAGCTTTCTTT
CDR3aa: CASSTPTDMNTEAFF

d_gene: .
v_gene: TRBV20-1
abundance: .
j_gene: TRBJ1-6
CDR3nt: TGCAGTGCTAGTAAACCCGGACAGAATTCACCCCTCCACTTT
CDR3aa: CSASKPGQNSPLHF

d_gene: .
v_gene: TRBV2
abundance: .
j_gene: TRBJ2-4
CDR3nt: TGTGCCAGCTTATCGGGGGAGTTGGACATTCAGTACTTC
CDR3aa: CASLSGELDIQYF

d_gene: .
v_gene: TRBV6-2/TRBV6-3
abundance: .
j_gene: TRBJ2-1
CDR3nt: TGTGCCAGCAGCCCCCGGGACTCCTACAATGAGCAGTTCTTC
CDR3aa: CASSPRDSYNEQFF

d_gene: .
v_gene: TRBV28
abundance: few
j_gene: TRBJ1-6
CDR3nt: TGTGCCAGCAGTTTAAGGACAATGTGGAGCTCCTATAATTCACCCCTCCACTTT
CDR3aa: CASSLRTMWSSYNSPLHF

d_gene: TRBD2
v_gene: TRBV7-9
abundance: .
j_gene: TRBJ2-5
CDR3nt: TGTGCCAGCAGCACGGGGGGTTCGGGGACCCAGTACTTC
CDR3aa: CASSTGGSGTQYF

d_gene: .
v_gene: TRBV30
abundance: .
j_gene: TRBJ1-2
CDR3nt: TGTGCCTGGAGTGTACTGCGGTTTGGCTACACCTTC
CDR3aa: CAWSVLRFGYTF

d_gene: .
v_gene: TRBV20-1
abundance: .
j_gene: TRBJ1-4
CDR3nt: TGCAGTGCTAGTAACCCCGGGGGGGAAAAACTGTTTTTT
CDR3aa: CSASNPGGEKLFF

d_gene: TRBD1
v_gene: TRBV28
abundance: once
j_gene: TRBJ2-3
CDR3nt: TGTGCCAGCAGACTAGGGGGCAGCGTGCAGTATTTT
CDR3aa: CASRLGGSVQYF

d_gene: TRBD2
v_gene: TRBV2
abundance: .
j_gene: TRBJ2-3
CDR3nt: TGTGCCAGCAGTGAAAGACTAGCGGGAGCAGATACGCAGTATTTT
CDR3aa: CASSERLAGADTQYF

d_gene: TRBD2
v_gene: TRBV29-1
abundance: once
j_gene: TRBJ2-5
CDR3nt: TGCAGCGCTTACTATTTTTTAGCGGGGGGGGAGACCCAGTACTTC
CDR3aa: CSAYYFLAGGETQYF

d_gene: .
v_gene: TRBV5-8
abundance: .
j_gene: TRBJ2-2
CDR3nt: TGTGCCAGCATTCCAGGAGGTAAAACCGGGGAGCTGTTTTTT
CDR3aa: CASIPGGKTGELFF

d_gene: TRBD1
v_gene: TRBV30
abundance: .
j_gene: TRBJ2-5
CDR3nt: TGTGCCTGGAGGAGACTGGACAGGGAAGAGACCCAGTACTTC
CDR3aa: CAWRRLDREETQYF

d_gene: TRBD2
v_gene: TRBV19
abundance: once
j_gene: TRBJ2-3
CDR3nt: TGTGCCAGTAGTATACCTAGCGGAAGCACAGATACGCAGTATTTT
CDR3aa: CASSIPSGSTDTQYF

d_gene: .
v_gene: TRBV27
abundance: .
j_gene: TRBJ1-5
CDR3nt: TGTGCCAGCAGTTTATTCGGGAGGAGCAATCAGCCCCAGCATTTT
CDR3aa: CASSLFGRSNQPQHF

d_gene: TRBD1
v_gene: TRBV12-5
abundance: .
j_gene: TRBJ1-3
CDR3nt: TGTGCTAGGGCGCCGGGACAGGGGAGTTTCTCTGGAAACACCATATATTTT
CDR3aa: CARAPGQGSFSGNTIYF

d_gene: TRBD1
v_gene: TRBV10-2
abundance: .
j_gene: TRBJ1-2
CDR3nt: TGCGCCAGCAGCCCGCAGGGGGCAATAGTCAACTATGGCTACACCTTC
CDR3aa: CASSPQGAIVNYGYTF

d_gene: TRBD1
v_gene: TRBV4-1
abundance: .
j_gene: TRBJ1-2
CDR3nt: TGCGCCAGCAGCCAGGCTGGGACAGGGTCCAACTATGGCTACACCTTC
CDR3aa: CASSQAGTGSNYGYTF

d_gene: .
v_gene: TRBV7-2
abundance: once
j_gene: TRBJ1-2
CDR3nt: TGTGCCAGCAGCCCCCGAGGGGGGGCAAGAGATGGCTACACCTTC
CDR3aa: CASSPRGGARDGYTF

d_gene: TRBD2
v_gene: TRBV25-1
abundance: few
j_gene: TRBJ2-5
CDR3nt: TGTGCCAGCAGTGAACCGACTAGCGGGAAGGAGACCCAGTACTTC
CDR3aa: CASSEPTSGKETQYF

d_gene: .
v_gene: TRBV7-9
abundance: once
j_gene: TRBJ2-2
CDR3nt: TGTGCCAGCAGCTTTTTACAGAACACCGGGGAGCTGTTTTTT
CDR3aa: CASSFLQNTGELFF